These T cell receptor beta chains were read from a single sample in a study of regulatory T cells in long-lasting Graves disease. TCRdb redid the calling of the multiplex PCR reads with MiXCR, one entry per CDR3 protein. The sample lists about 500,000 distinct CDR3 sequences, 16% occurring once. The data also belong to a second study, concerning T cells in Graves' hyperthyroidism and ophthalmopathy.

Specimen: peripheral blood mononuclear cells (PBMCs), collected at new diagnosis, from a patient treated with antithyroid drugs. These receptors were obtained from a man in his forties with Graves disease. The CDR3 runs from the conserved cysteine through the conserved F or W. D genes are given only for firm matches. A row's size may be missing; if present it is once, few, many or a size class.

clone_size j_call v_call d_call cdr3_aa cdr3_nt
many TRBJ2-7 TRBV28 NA CASSSGLGASYEQYF TGTGCCAGCAGTTCCGGACTGGGGGCCTCCTACGAGCAGTACTTC
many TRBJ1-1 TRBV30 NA CAWSRGRTEAFF TGTGCCTGGAGTAGGGGCCGGACTGAAGCTTTCTTT
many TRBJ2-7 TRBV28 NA CASSFRAELSYEQYF TGTGCCAGCAGTTTTAGAGCTGAACTCTCCTACGAGCAGTACTTC
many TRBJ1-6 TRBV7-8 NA CASSLADSPLHF TGTGCCAGCAGCTTAGCGGATTCACCCCTCCACTTT
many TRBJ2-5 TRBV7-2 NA CASSPLNRKETQYF TGTGCCAGCAGCCCCCTTAACAGAAAAGAGACCCAGTACTTC
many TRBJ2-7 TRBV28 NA CASSLPHVMEQYF TGTGCCAGCAGTTTACCCCATGTAATGGAGCAGTACTTC
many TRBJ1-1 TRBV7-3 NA CASSLYVDTEAFF TGTGCCAGCAGCTTATATGTCGACACTGAAGCTTTCTTT
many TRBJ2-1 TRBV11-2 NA CASSFITPTEQFF TGTGCCAGCAGCTTTATCACACCAACTGAGCAGTTCTTC
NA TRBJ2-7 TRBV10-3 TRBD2 CAISESKTSGRSEQYF TGTGCCATCAGTGAGTCGAAAACTAGCGGGAGAAGCGAGCAGTACTTC
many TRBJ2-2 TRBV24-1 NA CATSDLAGGGPNTGELFF TGTGCCACCAGTGATTTGGCCGGAGGCGGCCCGAACACCGGGGAGCTGTTTTTT